This entry lists 21 T cell receptor beta chains sequenced from one sample in a study of OX40 agonist ivuxolimab in advanced cancers. Profiling relied on immunoSEQ multiplex PCR, and the TCRdb table lists in-frame clones only, not all of them. Of tens of thousands of clones in the sample, around three quarters are singletons; the top ten hold 4% to 5%. The sample here was CD4+ or CD8+ T cells sorted from blood, taken in a trial of the OX40 agonist ivuxolimab. The receptor source for this set is an adult with an advanced solid tumor such as melanoma, head and neck, liver or kidney cancer.

The chain recombines TRBV11-1 with TRBJ2-1; 7 bases map to TRBD2. Germline loops: CDR1 SGHAT, CDR2 FQDESV (reference sequence). The CDR3 is 12 residues long. J gave up 14 bases and V 5 bases, and 9 bases lay outside the gene matches. CDR3 coding DNA: TGTGCCAGCAGCCCCATCGCGGGGGAGGAGTTCTTC. The encoded protein is CASSPIAGEEFF.

The J gene is TRBJ2-2, the V gene TRBV7-7; 8 bases map to TRBD2. CDR1 and CDR2 from the germline V gene are SSHAT and FNYEAQ (reference sequence). This CDR3 has 15 amino acids. The junction had 4 bases not matched to a gene; V was cut back by 1 base and J by 6 bases. The CDR3 DNA reads TGTGCCAGCAGCTTAGACGGGGGGGCCCCCGGGGAGCTGTTTTTT. It specifies CASSLDGGAPGELFF.

The CDR3 spells CASNPRAPGKAFF. CDR3 in DNA: TGTGCCAGCAATCCGCGGGCCCCAGGGAAAGCTTTCTTT. This chain joins TRBV6-1 and TRBJ1-1, with D perhaps matching TRBD1 (5 bases). The CDR3 consists of 13 residues. CDR1 is MNHNS, CDR2 SASEGT, per germline. Trimming removed 7 bases from V and 9 bases from J, with 18 bases in between.

CDR3 DNA: TGTGCCAGCAGCGTTGGCCAGCAGGGGGCAGGAGCTTTCTTT. Translating it yields CASSVGQQGAGAFF. This chain links TRBV9 with TRBJ1-1; 8 bases line up with TRBD1. Unmatched junction bases numbered 10, after V lost 2 bases and J lost 10 bases. CDR1 and CDR2 (germline): SGDLS, YYNGEE. The CDR3 has 14 residues. Combining the CDR3 with reference TRBV9 and TRBJ1-1 gives the whole variable domain DSGVTQTPKHLITATGQRVTLRCSPRSGDLSVYWYQQSLDQGLQFLIQYYNGEERAKGNILERFSAQQFPDLHSELNLSSLELGDSALYFCASSVGQQGAGAFFGQGTRLTVV.

The V and J genes are TRBV19 and TRBJ2-7; 13 nucleotides agree with TRBD2. J lost 4 bases, V lost 1 base, and 13 bases had no gene match. CDR3 length: 19 residues. Per the germline V gene, CDR1 is LNHDA and CDR2 is SQIVND (reference sequence). The CDR3 loop is CASSIGVAGLAGEGYEQYF. The CDR3 DNA sequence: TGTGCCAGTAGTATAGGAGTAGCAGGACTAGCGGGAGAAGGATACGAGCAGTACTTC.

This chain joins TRBV7-2 and TRBJ2-5; possible D gene TRBD2, 5 bases. V lost 2 bases, J lost 5 bases, and 18 bases lay in between. The CDR3 spans 16 residues. Germline CDR1 reads SGHTA; CDR2 reads FQGNSA. This CDR3 reads CASSLWGVSSGETQYF. For the CDR3, the DNA is TGTGCCAGCAGCTTATGGGGTGTAAGCTCGGGGGAGACCCAGTACTTC.

This rearrangement joins TRBV19 to TRBJ1-2; D gene ambiguous. Between the trimmed V and J ends, which lost 3 bases and 1 base, there was a span of 6 bases. Germline V gene data show CDR1 as LNHDA and CDR2 as SQIVND (reference sequence). This CDR3 spans 13 amino acids. CDR3 amino acids: CASSIPDNYGYTF. The CDR3, as DNA: TGTGCCAGTAGTATCCCGGATAACTATGGCTACACCTTC.

The V call is TRBV11-3, the J call TRBJ2-5, with 9 bases lining up with TRBD1. J gave up 2 bases and V 5 bases, and 3 bases lay outside the gene matches. CDR3 length: 14 residues. In germline, CDR1 is SGHNT, CDR2 YENEEA. CDR3 protein: CASSLGTGQETQYF. As DNA, the CDR3 is TGTGCCAGCAGCCTGGGGACAGGGCAAGAGACCCAGTACTTC.

The V gene is TRBV27, the J gene TRBJ1-1, with D unclear. Deletions cut 9 bases from V and 1 base from J, with 12 bases between. The CDR3 is 13 amino acids. The germline V gene encodes CDR1 MNHEY and CDR2 SMNVEV (reference sequence). Here the CDR3 reads CARLGPPNTEAFF. The CDR3 nucleotides are TGTGCCAGACTCGGACCCCCGAACACTGAAGCTTTCTTT.

V is TRBV28 and J is TRBJ1-5; D possibly corresponds to TRBD1 (6 bases). V gave up 6 bases and J gave up 7 bases, with 19 bases separating them. Germline-derived CDR1 and CDR2 are MDHEN and SYDVKM. This CDR3 is 15 amino acids long. The CDR3 region has the DNA TGTGCCAGCAGCCGACTTGTGGGGGCCGGACAGCCCCAGCATTTT. Translation: CASSRLVGAGQPQHF.

A word on this clone: In the same sample, other DNA sequences code for this CDR3. The chain combines TRBV7-6 with TRBJ1-2; possible D gene TRBD1, 6 bases. Germline values: CDR1 SGHVS, CDR2 FNYEAQ. The ends were cut back, 6 bases at V and 6 bases at J, with 20 bases in the middle. The CDR3 contains 15 residues. DNA of the CDR3: TGTGCCAGCAGTCGATCCCCCGGGGGCGTGGATGGCTACACCTTC. It encodes CASSRSPGGVDGYTF.

The chain links TRBV10-3 to TRBJ2-7, with 8 bases aligning to TRBD1. V was pared by 6 bases and J by 2 bases, with 6 bases of the junction left unmatched. Germline-derived CDR1 and CDR2 are ENHRY and SYGVKD. CDR3 length: 14 residues. The CDR3 spells CAISRDRTTYEQYF. In DNA form, the CDR3 reads TGTGCCATCAGCCGGGACAGGACGACCTACGAGCAGTACTTC.

This clone appeared a single time. As DNA, the CDR3 is TGCGCCAGCAGCTTGGTGGGTATGAACACTGAAGCTTTCTTT. Translated: CASSLVGMNTEAFF. The rearrangement links TRBV5-1 to TRBJ1-1; no reliable D call. CDR3 size: 14 residues. The ends were cut back, 0 bases at V and 0 bases at J, with 6 bases in the middle. The V gene's germline CDR1 is SGHRS and CDR2 YFSETQ.

V and J are TRBV5-4 and TRBJ2-3; D call uncertain. Trimming removed 0 bases from V and 2 bases from J, with 10 bases in between. The CDR3 spans 15 residues. Per germline, CDR1 SGHNT and CDR2 YYREEE (reference sequence). The CDR3 is CASSLGSSPTDTQYF. The CDR3, as DNA: TGTGCCAGCAGCTTGGGATCCAGCCCCACAGATACGCAGTATTTT.

V gene TRBV30 combines with J gene TRBJ2-7, with D unresolved. Deletions cut 1 base from V and 1 base from J, with 2 bases between. The CDR3 consists of 11 residues. Germline lookup yields CDR1 GTSNPN and CDR2 SVGIG (reference sequence). CDR3 coding DNA: TGTGCCTGGAGTGCTTCCTACGAGCAGTACTTC. It yields the protein CAWSASYEQYF.

The rearrangement joins TRBV14 to TRBJ1-1, with D possibly TRBD1 on 6 matching bases. The CDR3 totals 15 residues. The V gene lost 0 bases and the J gene lost 1 base, with 9 bases spanning the gap. The V gene's germline CDR1 is SGHDN and CDR2 FVKESK. The CDR3 sequence: CASSQDGTQNTEAFF. CDR3 bases: TGTGCCAGCAGCCAAGATGGGACACAGAACACTGAAGCTTTCTTT.

The genes are TRBV7-2 and TRBJ2-3; tentative D call: TRBD2 (5 bases). The CDR3 length is 16 residues. V lost 1 base to trimming and J lost 9 bases, with 20 bases between them. The germline CDR1 and CDR2 sequences are SGHTA and FQGNSA. The CDR3 DNA sequence: TGTGCCAGCAGCTTAGTGAGGCGCGAGAGGGAAGGGACGCAGTATTTT. Encoded protein: CASSLVRREREGTQYF.

V is TRBV11-2 and J is TRBJ1-5, with TRBD1 as a possible D gene (6 bases). The CDR3 has 13 residues. Trimming left V 1 base short and J 7 bases short, with 8 bases between. Germline V gives CDR1 SGHAT, CDR2 FQNNGV. CDR3: CASSLGTVQPQHF. The CDR3 nucleotides read TGTGCCAGCAGCTTAGGGACAGTACAGCCCCAGCATTTT.

V usage is TRBV11-3 and J usage is TRBJ2-1; D might be TRBD2 (5 bases). Germline V lookup: CDR1 SGHNT, CDR2 YENEEA. Trimming cost V 5 bases and J 9 bases, with 14 bases left between them. This CDR3 spans 13 amino acids. CDR3 sequence (DNA): TGTGCCAGCAGCCCGCCGGGAATAGTTGAGCAGTTCTTC. It specifies CASSPPGIVEQFF.

The J gene is TRBJ2-1, the V gene TRBV19, with 7 bases identical to TRBD2. The CDR3 is made up of 14 amino acids. V was clipped by 2 bases and J by 9 bases; unmatched bases: 7. Germline V gene sequence: CDR1 LNHDA, CDR2 SQIVND (reference sequence). CDR3: CASSIRGTKGEQFF. The DNA of the CDR3 is TGTGCCAGTAGTATACGGGGGACTAAGGGTGAGCAGTTCTTC. The full variable domain, with the rest looked up from reference TRBV19 and TRBJ2-1, is DGGITQSPKYLFRKEGQNVTLSCEQNLNHDAMYWYRQDPGQGLRLIYYSQIVNDFQKGDIAEGYSVSREKKESFPLTVTSAQKNPTAFYLCASSIRGTKGEQFFGPGTRLTVL.

A remark on this clone: Germline and junction disagree at one end, which may indicate a read error. The J gene is TRBJ2-7, the V gene TRBV2, with D uncertain. Germline values: CDR1 SNHLY, CDR2 FYNNEI. This CDR3 has 11 residues. The CDR3 nucleotides read TGTGCCAGCAGAGAAGGTTACGAGCAGTACTTC. Translating it yields CASREGYEQYF.